This entry describes one T cell receptor (beta chain). Its antigen is not known. Sorted-subset replicate PCR reactions were performed with approximately 200 ng DNA, corresponding to tens of thousands of T cell genomes. TCRdb keeps only in-frame clones here, not all; method: immunoSEQ multiplex PCR. The table includes nearly 2 million clones, about 95% detected once. Naive CD8 populations comprised CD45RO-negative cells positively selected for CCR7, excluding terminally differentiated effector memory CD45RA+ cells. This sample is drawn from a study of shared clonotypes between healthy human individuals. This CDR3 has 14 residues. Trimming took off 5 bases at V and 0 bases at J, with 8 bases between the two ends. Germline CDR1 is ENHRY and CDR2 is SYGVKD. Study observations and caveats: The donor pool, a small one, limited the genetic and exposure-history diversity represented.

What was sequenced was naive CD8+ T cells sorted from blood. This rearrangement joins TRBV10-3 to TRBJ2-1; D gene unclear. The clonotype originates from a man in his late teens or twenties in good health. The CDR3 sequence: CAISPDSSYNEQFF. CDR3 nucleotide sequence: TGTGCCATCAGTCCGGATAGCTCCTACAATGAGCAGTTCTTC.